The entry that follows covers one TCR beta chain sequence. Its antigen is still unknown. The CDR3 is 18 residues long. Trimming shortened V by 3 bases and J by 0 bases, and 20 bases separated the two germline ends. The germline CDR1 and CDR2 sequences are SGHTA and FQGNSA. This entry is derived from a study of shared clonotypes between healthy human individuals. Notes on the study in general: Read depth was anticipated to influence clonotype sharing among donors.

Division of CD4+ cells produced a CD45RA+ naive subset and a CD45RA-negative memory subset. Generated by immunoSEQ multiplex PCR, the TCRdb table keeps only in-frame clones and is missing some. The sample has roughly 650,000 clones; about 97% are singletons. The source material was naive CD4+ T cells sorted from blood. The subset was: CD45RA+ positively selected. J is TRBJ1-2 and V is TRBV7-2; D is possibly TRBD1 (6 bases). The TCR sequence derives from a woman younger than 45 in good health. CDR3 DNA sequence: TGTGCCAGCAGCTTGGGTTTTTGGGACACCGGACCTAACTATGGCTACACCTTC. Translating it yields CASSLGFWDTGPNYGYTF.